Included here is one T cell receptor beta chain sequence, with context. Its antigen is not identified. CDR1 is SGHVS and CDR2 is FQNEAQ in the germline V gene. V trimming: 5 bases; J trimming: 5 bases; junction bases outside the gene matches: 6. The CDR3 extends over 15 amino acids. These data belong to a study of shared clonotypes between healthy human individuals. Authors' analysis steps: Junction-only sequences produced by ImmunoSEQ had no quality scores, so filtering differed. Method: immunoSEQ multiplex PCR; TCRdb's copy keeps in-frame clones and lacks some. D and trimming come from the DNA, and the V and J calls and clone size come from that table. The sample consists of over 850,000 clones, more than 75% of them appearing once. Study results and caveats: Collection of samples was limited to blood; tissue repertoires likely differ. Generation probabilities were higher for clonotypes shared across all four sorted-subset donors than for unshared ones.

The sequencing sample was made of memory CD4+ T cells from PBMCs. The subset: CD45RA-negative fraction. The chain carries TRBV7-8 and TRBJ1-4; 9 bases line up with TRBD1. This sequence originates from a man aged 18 to 29 in good health. Some clones in this sample may be carry-over from other donors' samples. The CDR3: CASSMGDRENEKLFF. Here the CDR3 DNA reads TGTGCCAGCAGCATGGGGGACAGGGAGAATGAAAAACTGTTTTTT.